The source of this TCR beta chain is a study of cytomegalovirus exposure and HLA in healthy donors (dated by TCRdb to about 2017). Study-wide context: An earlier analysis of some 620 of the donors reported about 280 Gb of sequence data and 117 million unique TCR beta sequences obtained from about 179 million T cells. An early release that covered 640 HLA-typed donors contained about 290 gigabases of sequencing data and tens of millions of unique TCR sequences. Of the roughly 390 genotyped donors, less than 85% were placed in the genetic ancestry cluster associated with self-reported Caucasian donors. The aim of the study was to test whether cataloging public T cell receptors could identify signatures of past pathogen exposure. The T cell repertoires of under 700 subjects were profiled by immunosequencing and related to cytomegalovirus serostatus. A separate validation cohort of roughly 120 different subjects was used in addition to the approximately 640-subject first cohort. To predict cytomegalovirus infection status, the study combined high-throughput TCR immunosequencing, statistical association of individual TCRs with disease status, and machine learning. A later analysis re-examined previously published TCR beta repertoires from roughly 650 donors and added high-resolution HLA genotyping to investigate patterns of TCR occurrence. In the later analysis, no new phenotypic data were used to find candidate immune exposures; instead, reliance was placed on TCR beta sequences and their occurrence across donors. An earlier analysis of several hundred of the donors applied high-throughput TCR beta sequencing to assess whether each TCR beta V gene segment acted as functional or pseudogenic. Donor age, sex, ethnicity and CMV serostatus were compiled alongside the repertoire data. Genome-wide SNP genotypes for about 60% of the roughly 670 donors were used in a later genetic analysis, which treated that subset as a discovery cohort. All discovery cohort repertoires had been generated on a single sequencing platform. HLA typing included class I and class II loci at four-digit resolution. Typing coverage varied by locus: about 620-640 donors for A, B, C, DRB1 and DQB1; approximately 500 for DQA1; nearly 610 for DPA1; some 470 for DPB1. Five DR-DQ haplotypes were handled as single units for association and clustering, since linkage in the cohort was strong. Among over 350 genotyped donors of the cohort, an average of roughly 240,000 unique TCR beta nucleotide sequences were sequenced per donor, roughly a sixth of them non-productive.

The CDR3 holds 15 amino acids from the cysteine to the phenylalanine. CDR3 DNA is the only sequence kept; it has 45 bases, read in frame from the first base. The germline V gene encodes CDR1 SGHRS and CDR2 YFSETQ. Trimming accounts for 2 bases at V and 3 bases at J, while the number of junction bases matched to no gene is 3. Overall study results and their limits: In the study, 164 TCR beta chains were listed as associated with cytomegalovirus. The cohort was sequenced for TCR beta chains only, and without alpha or paired-chain data the features that could be detected were limited. Compared with equally common non-associated chains, HLA-associated TCR beta chains in a later analysis were more clonally expanded and had lower generation probabilities. Compared with the approximately 670-donor mean, donors in an Asian-associated ancestry cluster had fewer N-insertions in productive TCRs, according to a later genetic analysis. In a later analysis, TCR association rates were found to vary across HLA loci, with the most associated TCRs seen for DRB1 alleles and the fewest for HLA-C alleles. An association between a missense DCLRE1C variant and V-gene and J-gene trimming of TCR beta chains was found in a later genetic analysis and replicated in an independent cohort. HLA typing was unavailable for some donors at each locus, so association tests used only the typed subset. Assigning TCR associations to individual alleles was difficult when HLA alleles, especially DR and DQ, strongly co-occurred. Correlated functional status among segregating V segments might be attributable to linkage disequilibrium, but an unknown experimental factor could not be ruled out. The classifier was reported to diagnose cytomegalovirus status with high specificity and sensitivity in both the original cohort and the validation cohort. A further reported finding was that TCR beta sequences accurately predicted the HLA-A and HLA-B alleles for most subjects in the first cohort. Because counts were too low, roughly 17 rarely observed V segments, including chromosome 9 orphons, were left out of the earlier analysis of 587 of the donors. At a false discovery rate of 0.05, a later analysis linked under 20,000 TCR beta sequences to specific HLA alleles. A group of highly shared sequence variants was considered likely to be a technical artifact of the sequencing pipeline. Several of the top co-occurrence clusters appeared to be linked to parvovirus B19, influenza, CMV and Epstein-Barr virus, according to a later analysis. Immune exposure information for the cohort was limited to CMV serostatus. It was suggested by the authors that the approach could potentially be generalized to other disease states and immunological phenotypes. Broadly in line with IMGT annotations, most TCR beta V segments showed up in productive rearrangements about 90% or about 30% of the time in an earlier analysis of 450 to 600 of the donors. Because the 87-base-pair reads could not distinguish some IMGT-functional V segments, including TRBV6-2 and TRBV6-3, those segments were excluded. Most CMV-associated TCR beta chains appeared to be HLA-restricted in a later analysis, and the HLA associations seemed to be driven largely by CMV exposure. Most TCR sequences were observed very rarely across donors, whereas some public TCRs were present in many individuals. A few of the identified cytomegalovirus-associated TCR beta chains were confirmed in vitro to be specific for cytomegalovirus antigens. Roughly uniform sequencing depth across donors was assumed in presence/absence analyses, although this assumption may not hold.

The cohort consisted of 666 healthy bone marrow donors. At the time of sampling, all cohort members were nominally healthy, though unrecorded immune exposures were likely present. The donor tested CMV seronegative, placing the donor among the approximately 400 seronegative members of the cohort. A peripheral blood sample was provided by each donor, and peripheral blood mononuclear cells were used for TCR beta sequencing. Genomic DNA extraction from the blood cell samples was performed with the Qiagen DNeasy Blood Extraction Kit. The library was built by means of the immunoSEQ multiplex PCR assay. A mixture of 60 forward primers for TCR Vbeta segments and 13 reverse primers for TCR Jbeta segments was used in the multiplex PCR. A multiplex PCR assay on genomic DNA amplified the CDR3 region of rearranged TCR beta genes. The Illumina HiSeq System was used to sequence the amplified TCR beta libraries as 87-base-pair reads. From the authors' description of their analysis: A later analysis counted some 74 million unique TCR beta chains across the 640 or so repertoires, and around 9.9 million of these chains were shared by at least two donors. Raw reads were error-corrected and collapsed into unique sequences with a nearest-neighbor algorithm that merged closely related sequences to remove PCR and sequencing errors. V, D and J gene segments were assigned by aligning CDR3 sequences to IMGT reference sequences. For a sequence to be retained, at least a six-nucleotide match to both a V gene segment and a J gene segment was required. Rearrangements were classified as productive when the CDR3 lacked stop codons and remained in frame with V and J, and all other rearrangements were classified as non-productive. Following IMGT convention, CDR3 was defined as the stretch from the second conserved V-encoded cysteine up to the conserved J-encoded phenylalanine. The earlier analysis of about 570 of the donors excluded any sequence lacking an unambiguous match to a single V gene segment. In an earlier analysis of several hundred of the donors, a V segment was called functional when productive rearrangements were above 56.7%, and segregating when the standard deviation between donors exceeded 5%. A statistical classification framework was developed to diagnose cytomegalovirus status using the catalog of TCR beta chain sequences. A later analysis assigned V and J genes by comparing TCR nucleotide sequences with IMGT/GENE-DB human TR gene sequences. In a later analysis, CDR3 sequences and most-parsimonious VDJ recombination scenarios were assigned using the TCRdist pipeline. In a later analysis, each TCR beta chain was defined by its CDR3 amino acid sequence together with its V-gene family, and reads lacking a unique V-gene family were excluded. As a way to deal with suspected cross-contamination and a sequencing artifact, a later analysis dropped 450 to 600 nucleotide sequences that were highly shared and had low generation probability. In a later analysis, a clonal expansion index was calculated for each public chain from normalized within-repertoire ranks of inferred template counts. Generation probabilities in a later analysis came from a VDJ recombination model fitted to out-of-frame rearrangements, and those results were checked against IGoR. In a later analysis, hypergeometric tests were used to score TCR-TCR, TCR-HLA and TCR-CMV co-occurrence, with a repertoire-size bias correction applied to TCR pairs. In a later analysis, false discovery rates were estimated by permuting HLA or CMV assignments 20 times. In a later analysis, co-occurring TCRs were grouped with DBSCAN, and TCRdist sequence similarity was added when clustering was performed within HLA-allele-positive subsets. For co-occurrence clustering, repertoires with fewer than 30,000 or more than 120,000 public chains were excluded, along with roughly 5 repertoires with anomalous nucleotide sharing. TCRdb retrieved this table from immuneACCESS and kept in-frame rearrangements only. Not all clones are present; in checked studies, unresolved V genes account for under half, and no reason is known for the remainder. V, J and clone size were drawn from that table, and D and trimming were deduced from the DNA. The sample includes hundreds of thousands of clones, with 78% observed a single time. The top ten constitute around 4% of the sample.

With respect to this clone: What this receptor recognizes is not known. No base qualities exist here, and no much larger clone lies one base off it.

Recombination joined TRBV5-1 with TRBJ2-1, and 9 junction bases match TRBD2. The receptor was isolated from a male donor in good health and CMV-seronegative. The sequencing sample was made of PBMCs. The nucleotide sequence is TGCGCCAGCAGCTTCACTAGCGGGTACTACAATGAGCAGTTCTTC. This sequence encodes CASSFTSGYYNEQFF.